This T cell receptor (beta chain) was captured by sequencing in a study of blood T cell repertoires in COVID-19. The wider study: PBMCs, B-cell-depleted T cells, or T cells provided the cDNA or gDNA that made up the material.

The CDR3 contains 16 residues. Germline lookup yields CDR1 SGHNT and CDR2 YYREEE (reference sequence). Trimming removed 5 bases at V and 6 bases at J, with 22 bases between. Here immunoSEQ multiplex PCR was the method, and the copy in TCRdb shows in-frame clones only, minus some. The sample holds approximately 260,000 clones, 75% to 90% seen once. The chain uses TRBV5-4 and TRBJ2-3; maybe TRBD2 (6 bases). Sequencing used peripheral blood. This TCR came from a man in his 60s who had recovered from COVID-19. Here the CDR3 reads CASSFGGQGGSDTQYF. The CDR3 DNA follows: TGTGCCAGCAGTTTTGGAGGGCAGGGAGGATCGGATACGCAGTATTTT.